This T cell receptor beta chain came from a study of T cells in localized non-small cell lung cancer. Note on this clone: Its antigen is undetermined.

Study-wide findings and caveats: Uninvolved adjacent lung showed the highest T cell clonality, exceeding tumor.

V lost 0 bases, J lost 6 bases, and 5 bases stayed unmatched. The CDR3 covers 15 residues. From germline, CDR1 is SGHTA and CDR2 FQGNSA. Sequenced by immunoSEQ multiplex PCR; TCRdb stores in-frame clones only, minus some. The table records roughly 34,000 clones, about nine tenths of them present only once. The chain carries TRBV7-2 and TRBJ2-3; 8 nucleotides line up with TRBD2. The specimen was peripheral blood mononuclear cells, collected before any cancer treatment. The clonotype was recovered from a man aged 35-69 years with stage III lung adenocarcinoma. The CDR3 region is CASSLAQGGGDTQYF. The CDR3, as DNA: TGTGCCAGCAGCTTAGCGCAAGGCGGGGGGGATACGCAGTATTTT. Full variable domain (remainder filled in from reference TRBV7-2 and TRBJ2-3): GAGVSQSPSNKVTEKGKDVELRCDPISGHTALYWYRQSLGQGLEFLIYFQGNSAPDKSGLPSDRFSAERTGGSVSTLTIQRTQQEDSAVYLCASSLAQGGGDTQYFGPGTRLTVL.